This T cell receptor (beta chain) comes out of a study of identical twins. There are 16 residues in the CDR3. J lost 4 bases, V lost 5 bases, and 13 bases had no gene match. The germline CDR1 and CDR2 sequences are SGHTA and FQGNSA. Overall study results and limits: Twins' excess sharing was less marked for out-of-frame beta sequences. For out-of-frame alpha sequences shared by twins, low generation probability was in excess. For cord blood, abundant beta clonotypes had fewer insertions, unlike memory repertoires, which showed none.

In its sample, this clonotype was seen a few times. Its antigen remains unidentified. TCRdb analysed the 5' RACE reads with MiXCR anew, one entry per CDR3 protein. The sample records hundreds of thousands of distinct CDR3 sequences, 20% to 25% being singletons. A further study also used this sample, focusing on T cells expressing NK-cell markers.

Input material: CD4+ T cells sorted from blood. This TCR derives from a woman aged 18-35 years in good health. The chain recombines TRBV7-2 with TRBJ2-7; TRBD1 matches at 8 bases. The CDR3 region has the DNA TGTGCCAGCAGCCCTGGGCCGACGACAGGGGCTTACGAGCAGTACTTC. Translated, it gives CASSPGPTTGAYEQYF. Complete variable domain (other parts from reference TRBV7-2 and TRBJ2-7): GAGVSQSPSNKVTEKGKDVELRCDPISGHTALYWYRQSLGQGLEFLIYFQGNSAPDKSGLPSDRFSAERTGGSVSTLTIQRTQQEDSAVYLCASSPGPTTGAYEQYFGPGTRLTVT.